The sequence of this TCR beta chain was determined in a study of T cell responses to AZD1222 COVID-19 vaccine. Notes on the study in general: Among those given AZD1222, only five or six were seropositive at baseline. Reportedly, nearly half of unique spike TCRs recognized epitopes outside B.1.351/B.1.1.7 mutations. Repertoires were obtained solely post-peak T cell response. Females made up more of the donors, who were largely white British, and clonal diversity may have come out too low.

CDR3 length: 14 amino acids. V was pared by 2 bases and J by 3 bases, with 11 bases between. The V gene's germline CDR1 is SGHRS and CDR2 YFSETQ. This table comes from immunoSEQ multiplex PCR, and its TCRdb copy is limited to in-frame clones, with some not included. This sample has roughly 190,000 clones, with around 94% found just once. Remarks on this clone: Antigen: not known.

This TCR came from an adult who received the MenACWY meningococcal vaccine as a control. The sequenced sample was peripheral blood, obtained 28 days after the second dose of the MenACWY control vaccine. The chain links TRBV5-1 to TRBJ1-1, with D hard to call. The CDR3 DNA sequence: TGCGCCAGCAGCTTTTTGGACGGAGACACTGAAGCTTTCTTT. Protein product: CASSFLDGDTEAFF.